The entry below describes one T cell receptor beta chain. The antigen this receptor binds is unknown. The record has no base qualities; no much larger clone is one base away. The data belong to a study of cytomegalovirus exposure and HLA in healthy donors (dated by TCRdb to about 2017). In the study overall: In an earlier analysis of 450 to 750 of the donors, approximately 260 Gb of sequence data and some 100 million unique TCR beta sequences from about 179 million T cells were reported. Among the roughly 400 genotyped donors, approximately 81% belonged to the genetic ancestry cluster associated with self-reported Caucasian donors. The study profiled the T cell repertoires of fewer than 850 subjects by immunosequencing and related them to cytomegalovirus serostatus. In addition to the first cohort of around 670 subjects, a separate validation cohort of approximately 110 different subjects was used. The study combined high-throughput TCR immunosequencing, statistical association of individual TCRs with disease status, and machine learning to predict cytomegalovirus infection status. Across some 400 genotyped donors of the cohort, an average of roughly 200,000 unique TCR beta nucleotide sequences per donor were sequenced, and 15% to 20% of those sequences were non-productive. Alongside the repertoire data, information on donor age, sex, ethnicity and CMV serostatus was compiled. The study was designed to test whether signatures of past pathogen exposure could be identified by cataloging public T cell receptors. A later genetic analysis used genome-wide SNP genotypes for about three fifths of the 666 donors, treating that subset as a discovery cohort. All discovery cohort repertoires had been generated using a single sequencing platform. Four to six DR-DQ haplotypes were handled as single units for association and clustering, since linkage in the cohort was strong. A later analysis re-analyzed previously published TCR beta repertoires from approximately 700 donors and added high-resolution HLA genotyping to study TCR occurrence patterns. Roughly 300 gigabases of sequencing data and 78 million or so unique TCR sequences were included in an early release covering 550 to 650 HLA-typed donors. The number of donors typed differed by locus, with 629-630 for A, B, C, DRB1 and DQB1, around 500 for DQA1, over 600 for DPA1, and 472 for DPB1. In the later analysis, no new phenotypic data were used to find candidate immune exposures; instead, reliance was placed on TCR beta sequences and their occurrence across donors. To decide whether each TCR beta V gene segment behaved as functional or pseudogenic, an earlier analysis of some 570 of the donors relied on high-throughput TCR beta sequencing. Class I and class II HLA loci were covered by the typing at four-digit resolution.

What the authors observed across the whole study: A total of roughly 160 TCR beta chains were listed by the study as associated with cytomegalovirus. Correlated functional status among segregating V segments might be attributable to linkage disequilibrium, but an unknown experimental factor could not be ruled out. When HLA alleles, especially DR and DQ, strongly co-occurred, attributing TCR associations to individual alleles was difficult. Most TCR sequences were seen in very few donors, while some public TCRs were found in many individuals. At a false discovery rate of 0.05, a later analysis linked roughly 17,000 TCR beta sequences to specific HLA alleles. Sequencing depth was assumed to be roughly uniform across donors in the presence/absence analyses, though that assumption may not hold. In a later analysis, several top co-occurrence clusters were reported to appear linked to parvovirus B19, influenza, CMV and Epstein-Barr virus. The earlier analysis of 587 of the donors excluded roughly 16 rarely observed V segments, including chromosome 9 orphons, because counts were too low. Compared with equally common non-associated chains, HLA-associated TCR beta chains in a later analysis were more clonally expanded and had lower generation probabilities. CMV serostatus was the only immune exposure information available for the cohort. An earlier analysis of around 540 of the donors showed that most TCR beta V segments appeared in productive rearrangements either about 87% or about 30% of the time, which broadly matched IMGT annotations. In a later genetic analysis, fewer N-insertions in productive TCRs were reported among donors in an Asian-associated ancestry cluster than the approximately 670-donor mean. Because the 87-base-pair reads could not distinguish some IMGT-functional V segments, including TRBV6-2 and TRBV6-3, those segments were excluded. Three of the identified cytomegalovirus-associated TCR beta chains were confirmed in vitro to be specific for cytomegalovirus antigens. A cluster of highly shared sequence variants was judged likely to represent a technical artifact of the sequencing pipeline. Because HLA typing was unavailable for some donors at each locus, only the typed subset was used in association tests. A later genetic analysis associated a missense DCLRE1C variant with V-gene and J-gene trimming of TCR beta chains, and an independent cohort replicated the association. It was suggested by the authors that the approach could potentially be generalized to other disease states and immunological phenotypes. This cohort had only TCR beta chains sequenced, and the lack of alpha or paired-chain data limited which features could be detected. According to a later analysis, most CMV-associated TCR beta chains appeared to be HLA-restricted, and the HLA associations seemed to be driven largely by CMV exposure. A further reported finding was that TCR beta sequences accurately predicted the HLA-A and HLA-B alleles for most subjects in the first cohort. A later analysis found that TCR association rates varied across HLA loci, with DRB1 alleles showing the most associated TCRs and HLA-C alleles the fewest. The classifier was reported to diagnose cytomegalovirus status with high specificity and sensitivity in both the original and validation cohorts.

The library came from the immunoSEQ multiplex PCR assay. A mixture of 60 forward primers for TCR Vbeta segments and 13 reverse primers for TCR Jbeta segments was used in the multiplex PCR. The CDR3 region of rearranged TCR beta genes was amplified from genomic DNA with a multiplex PCR assay. The Illumina HiSeq System was used to sequence the amplified TCR beta libraries as 87-base-pair reads. Regarding the original processing steps: In a later analysis, 77 million or so unique TCR beta chains were counted across the approximately 640 repertoires, and roughly 10 million of these chains were shared by at least two donors. Raw reads were error-corrected and collapsed into unique sequences with a nearest-neighbor algorithm that merged closely related sequences to remove PCR and sequencing errors. Alignment of CDR3 sequences to IMGT reference sequences was used to assign V, D and J gene segments. For a sequence to be retained, a match of at least six nucleotides was required to both a V gene segment and a J gene segment. Rearrangements were classified as productive when the CDR3 lacked stop codons and remained in frame with V and J, and all other rearrangements were classified as non-productive. Following IMGT convention, CDR3 was defined as the stretch from the second conserved V-encoded cysteine up to the conserved J-encoded phenylalanine. In an earlier analysis of around 540 of the donors, sequences lacking an unambiguous match to a single V gene segment were excluded. An earlier analysis of some 610 of the donors called V segments functional above 56.7% productive rearrangements and segregating when the between-donor standard deviation exceeded 5%. To diagnose cytomegalovirus status from the catalog of TCR beta chain sequences, a statistical classification framework was built. A later analysis assigned V and J genes by comparing TCR nucleotide sequences with IMGT/GENE-DB human TR gene sequences. Using the TCRdist pipeline, a later analysis assigned CDR3 sequences along with most-parsimonious VDJ recombination scenarios. In a later analysis, every TCR beta chain was defined by the combination of its CDR3 amino acid sequence and its V-gene family, and reads without a unique V-gene family were dropped. In a later analysis, fewer than 600 highly shared, low-generation-probability nucleotide sequences were removed to address suspected cross-contamination and a sequencing artifact. In a later analysis, a clonal expansion index was calculated for each public chain from normalized within-repertoire ranks of inferred template counts. A later analysis computed generation probabilities with a VDJ recombination model fitted to out-of-frame rearrangements, and checked the results against IGoR. Hypergeometric tests were used in a later analysis to score TCR-TCR, TCR-HLA and TCR-CMV co-occurrence, with a repertoire-size bias correction applied to the TCR pairs. A later analysis estimated false discovery rates by permuting HLA or CMV assignments 20 times. In a later analysis, co-occurring TCRs were grouped using DBSCAN, with TCRdist sequence similarity added in when clustering inside HLA-allele-positive subsets. Co-occurrence clustering excluded repertoires with fewer than 30,000 or more than 120,000 public chains, plus five with anomalous nucleotide sharing. TCRdb took over this immuneACCESS table, retaining in-frame rearrangements with V and J assigned. Such tables are incomplete; in checked studies, under half of the missing clones stem from an unresolved V gene, and the remainder is unexplained. V and J calls plus clone size are reproduced from that table; the DNA served to infer D and trimming. The sample table lists 120,000 or so clones, roughly 80% of them with a count of one. Together, the top ten hold roughly 1.2% of the sample.

According to the germline V gene, CDR1 reads SGHNT and CDR2 reads YENEEA. There are 14 amino acids in the CDR3, from cysteine to phenylalanine inclusive. This entry keeps only the CDR3 DNA: 42 bases, framed from base 1. Cut back by 6 bases and 0 bases, the V and J ends lie 11 bases apart. The cohort consisted of hundreds of healthy bone marrow donors. At the time of sampling, all cohort members were nominally healthy, though unrecorded immune exposures were likely present. The donor tested CMV seronegative and was one of the 352 seronegative cohort members. Each donor provided a peripheral blood sample, and peripheral blood mononuclear cells were used for TCR beta sequencing. The Qiagen DNeasy Blood Extraction Kit was used to extract genomic DNA from the blood cell samples.

The sequence was obtained from a woman in her thirties in good health and CMV-seronegative. Sequenced sample: PBMCs. This receptor chain uses TRBV11-3 and TRBJ2-5; TRBD1 is a weak D gene call, 5 bases matching. Here is the DNA: TGTGCCAGCAGTCCGGACACTGACCAAGAGACCCAGTACTTC. It specifies CASSPDTDQETQYF.